This TCR beta chain was sequenced for a study of T cells in Graves' hyperthyroidism and ophthalmopathy. Study-wide results and caveats: Ophthalmopathy onset followed model prediction by a median approximately seven months.

TCR beta CDR3 region amplification was performed from RNA transcripts. An initial round of RT-PCR targeting the TCR CDR3 relied on the HTBI primer set. TCRdb reprocessed the multiplex PCR reads via MiXCR and lists one record per CDR3 protein. The sample has about 640,000 distinct CDR3 sequences, about 45% seen once. The CDR3 consists of 12 residues. V shed 5 bases and J shed 4 bases, with 5 bases lying between them. Note on this clonotype: What it binds is unknown.

Sequencing used peripheral blood or thyroid tissue (not recorded which). The V gene is TRBV12-3 or TRBV12-4, the J gene TRBJ2-2; D not certain. This clonotype was obtained from an adult man with Graves' disease, either hyperthyroidism or ophthalmopathy (not recorded which). The CDR3 DNA sequence: TGTGCCAGCAGTACAGCCACCGGGGAGCTGTTTTTT. It specifies CASSTATGELFF.